The following is a T cell receptor (beta chain) sequence with its context. As yet, its antigen is unknown. The data are from a study of human thymus T cells. Points from the study as a whole: Unrelated people showed highly overlapping thymic repertoires, related research reported.

The assay was immunoSEQ multiplex PCR, and TCRdb's table has in-frame clones only and misses some. Of some 78,000 clones listed, 90% to 97% are singletons. Resections obtained during corrective heart surgery supplied the thymus tissue. Infants served as donors; they were healthy and Finnish and were having corrective surgery for congenital heart defects. CDR1 and CDR2 (germline): SNHLY, FYNNEI. V lost 3 bases to trimming and J lost 3 bases; unmatched junction nucleotides: 4. The CDR3 contains 15 residues. The chain has TRBV2 and TRBJ2-7, with TRBD1 matching 11 bases. The TCR originated in a boy younger than two with a congenital heart defect but otherwise immunologically healthy. The source material was thymus tissue. CDR3 amino acids: CASSEWGTGGYEQYF. Here the CDR3 DNA reads TGTGCCAGCAGTGAGTGGGGGACAGGGGGCTACGAGCAGTACTTC.